The 3 T cell receptor beta chains below come from one sample, sequenced in a study of beta chain features in type 1 diabetes. General study points: The study found moderately but significantly shorter TCRB CDR3s in all four CD4+ subsets of Type 1 diabetes patients.

The antigens these receptors bind are not known. Expressed TCRB transcripts were sequenced after all isolated RNA was converted to cDNA. Sequencing used immunoSEQ multiplex PCR; TCRdb keeps in-frame clones, though not all of them. The repertoire holds a few hundred thousand clones, with 8.5% to 10% as singletons. The sample comprised central memory CD4+ T cells from blood. These receptors were obtained from a man aged 25-45 years with type 1 diabetes.

This clone was detected only a few times. V usage is TRBV2 and J usage is TRBJ1-1; D unresolved. CDR3 length equals 13 residues. Trimming took off 7 bases at V and 1 base at J, with 10 bases between the two ends. Germline CDR1 SNHLY, CDR2 FYNNEI. The CDR3 loop reads CASTMDRNTEAFF. The CDR3 bases are TGTGCCAGCACCATGGACCGGAACACTGAAGCTTTCTTT.

Regarding this clone: Mismatch with germline at one junction end may stem from a read error. CDR3 sequence: CASSLGPNSYEQYF. CDR3 nucleotides: TGTGCTAGCAGCTTAGGACCGAACTCCTACGAGCAGTACTTC. V usage is TRBV7-7 and J usage is TRBJ2-7, with D unresolved. Germline V gene lookup returns CDR1 SSHAT and CDR2 FNYEAQ (reference sequence). The CDR3 length is 14 residues.

There are many counts of this clone. CDR3 amino acids: CSVTPPATSGYNEQFF. CDR3 in DNA: TGCAGCGTCACACCCCCGGCGACTAGCGGTTACAATGAGCAGTTCTTC. The chain is built from TRBV29-1 and TRBJ2-1; 9 nucleotides line up with TRBD2. J was trimmed by 4 bases and V by 6 bases; bases with no gene match: 13. The length of the CDR3 is 16 residues. Per the germline V gene, CDR1 is SQVTM and CDR2 is ANQGSEA.